This TCR beta chain was profiled in a study of blood T cells in healthy people across ages. Study outcomes and limitations: Roughly linearly, TCR beta diversity per million T cells fell as age increased. There was a strong correlation between TCR beta diversity and naive T cell percentage.

Alongside a J-beta primer mix, a sample-barcoded 5' primer served in a second PCR lasting roughly 6 to 11 cycles. TCRdb ran MiXCR on the 5' RACE reads and lists one entry per CDR3 protein. Here the sample spans 1,100,000 or so distinct CDR3 sequences, 40% to 55% being singletons. Note on this clonotype: Its cognate antigen is unknown.

The origin of this receptor is a woman aged 55 to 70 in good health. The sample was blood.

CDR3 bases: TGTGCCAGCAGTTTTTGGCGCGAGGAGACCCAGTACTTC. It translates to CASSFWREETQYF. V and J are TRBV12-3 or TRBV12-4 and TRBJ2-5; D not resolved. The CDR3 has 13 residues. V shed 3 bases and J shed 5 bases, with 10 bases lying between them.